The clone carrying this TCR beta chain was detected many times. Its target is not known. The record originates from a study of T cell repertoires in cytomegalovirus infection. Study observations and caveats: Cumulative public TCR beta family frequency identified CMV carriers with the relevant HLA.

TCRdb passed the reads through MiXCR, listing each CDR3 protein once. The repertoire holds roughly 300,000 distinct CDR3 sequences, about 26% seen once, with approximately 15% in the top ten. The sequenced material came from PBMCs. This TCR was sampled from a human donor in good health (CMV status not recorded). Some clones in this sample may be carry-over from other donors' samples.

DNA of the CDR3: TGTGCCAGCTCACCATTACGGACAGCGGAGACTACCGTTTACGAGCAGTACTTC. It encodes CASSPLRTAETTVYEQYF. The chain is built from TRBV18 and TRBJ2-7; TRBD1 might be the D (6 bases). Trimming pared 2 bases from V and 4 bases from J, leaving 24 bases between. Germline lookup yields CDR1 KGHSH and CDR2 LQKENI. The CDR3 runs 18 residues.